This TCR beta chain was identified during a study of T cells expressing NK-cell markers. Study-wide background: Seven sequenced donors out of eight were HCMV-seropositive, one seronegative. The study's findings and limits: NKG2C+ dominant clonotype frequencies in 6 or 7 donors were about 1.0-8% of CD8+ T cells.

5'RACE template switching with UMIs produced the TCR beta cDNA. Each CDR3 protein gets one entry in TCRdb, which reprocessed the 5' RACE reads and gives no DNA. The sample totals about 460,000 distinct CDR3 sequences. CDR3 size: 15 residues. Per germline, CDR1 MNHNY and CDR2 SVGAGI (reference sequence). On this clonotype itself: Its antigen is as yet unknown.

Sequenced input: blood T cells: a sorted CD56 or NKG2C T cell subset, CD4+ or CD8+ T cells, or bulk PBMC T cells (not recorded which). This clonotype was obtained from a woman in her 50s in good health. This chain uses TRBV6-6 with TRBJ2-1. The CDR3 reads CASSRGGRPYSEQFF.